The entry that follows covers one T cell receptor beta chain sequence. This clonotype was observed many times. Its antigen is still unknown. One base away there is no much larger clone; base qualities are not given. For sequencing, an Illumina HiSeq 2500 was employed. Quantitative 5'-RACE with molecular barcodes was used to prepare TCR beta libraries. The paper's processing steps were these. A new computational method, built on a probabilistic model of VDJ rearrangement, was used to identify disease-linked TCR variants. TCRdb reworked the public reads: Q25 trimming with fastp, MiXCR clone assembly, productive beta chains retained. Identical CDR3 proteins give one entry, which carries the most common genes and DNA. TCRdb, not the original authors, processed these V and J calls. Here the sample has roughly 130,000 distinct CDR3 sequences; roughly 7.3% occur a single time. Together, the top ten hold 12% of the sample.

The CDR3 covers 11 residues, taking in both the cysteine and the phenylalanine. The retained sequence is limited to the CDR3, 33 bases, with the frame set at the first base. As encoded in the germline V gene, CDR1 is SGHTA while CDR2 is FQGNSA. V and J lose 6 bases and 6 bases, and a span of 7 bases separates them. The sample is drawn from a study of CD8 T cells in ankylosing spondylitis (dated by TCRdb to the late 2010s). Turning to the overall study: T cell receptor beta repertoires were profiled in healthy donors and ankylosing spondylitis patients so that disease-linked TCR variants could be found. The whole study cohort included roughly 110 healthy donors and under 30 ankylosing spondylitis patients. Peripheral blood was sampled, and synovial fluid was also collected from ankylosing spondylitis patients. Overall results and qualifications from the work: Some motif variants had previously been reported in the synovial fluid and blood of reactive arthritis patients, which suggests shared mechanisms of disease initiation. A TCR beta motif of roughly 8 highly homologous amino acid variants appeared characteristic of blood from ankylosing spondylitis patients. The disease-linked clones had a CD8+ phenotype and were found at relatively low frequencies in peripheral blood. The disease-linked clones were reported as significantly enriched in matched synovial fluid samples from ankylosing spondylitis patients.

This clonotype originated in a male donor with ankylosing spondylitis or in good health (not recorded which). The chain joins TRBV7-2 to TRBJ2-3; confidence is insufficient to name the D gene. The sequenced sample was blood, either unsorted or a sorted T cell fraction (not recorded which). The DNA sequence is as follows: TGTGCCAGCAGATGGGCGGATACGCAGTATTTT. Its protein reads: CASRWADTQYF.